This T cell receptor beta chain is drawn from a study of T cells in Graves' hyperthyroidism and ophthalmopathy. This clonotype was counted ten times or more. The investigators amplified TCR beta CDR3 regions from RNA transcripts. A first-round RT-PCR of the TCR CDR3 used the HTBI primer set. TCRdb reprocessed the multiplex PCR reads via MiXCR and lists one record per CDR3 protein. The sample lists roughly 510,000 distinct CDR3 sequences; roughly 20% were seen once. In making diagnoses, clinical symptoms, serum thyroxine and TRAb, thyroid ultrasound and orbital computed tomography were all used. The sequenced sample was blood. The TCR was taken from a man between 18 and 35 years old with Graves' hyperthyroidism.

The CDR3 DNA reads as TGTGCCAGCAGTTCTCCCTTAGATTGGGAGACACCGGTGCGAGCCAAAAACATTCAGTACTTC. It encodes CASSSPLDWETPVRAKNIQYF. The genes are TRBV2 and TRBJ2-4, with D possibly being TRBD2 (5 bases). Trimming removed 5 bases at V and 0 bases at J, with 29 bases between. Per the germline V gene, CDR1 is SNHLY and CDR2 is FYNNEI. This CDR3 comprises 21 residues. Full variable domain (remainder filled in from reference TRBV2 and TRBJ2-4): EPEVTQTPSHQVTQMGQEVILRCVPISNHLYFYWYRQILGQKVEFLVSFYNNEISEKSEIFDDQFSVERPDGSNFTLKIRSTKLEDSAMYFCASSSPLDWETPVRAKNIQYFGAGTRLSVL.